This entry lists 12 T cell receptor beta chains sequenced from one sample in a study of blood T cell dynamics during melanoma immunotherapy. The repertoire was sequenced with immunoSEQ multiplex PCR; TCRdb's copy has only in-frame clones and lacks some. This table has some 14,000 clones, 92% appearing once. The time point is: week 3, after first cycle of checkpoint inhibitor. The sample in question was blood, obtained from a patient treated with checkpoint blockade. The receptors derive from a human donor with melanoma.

The genes are TRBV15 and TRBJ2-1; TRBD1 agrees at 8 bases. With 4 bases clipped from V and 3 bases from J, the junction kept 8 bases outside the gene matches. The length of the CDR3 is 16 residues. Germline V CDR1 and CDR2: LNHNV, YYDKDF (reference sequence). As DNA, the CDR3 is TGTGCCACCAGCACCTCCGGACAGGGCGACTACAATGAGCAGTTCTTC. Encoded protein: CATSTSGQGDYNEQFF.

The V call is TRBV11-2, the J call TRBJ2-7, with TRBD2 matching 8 bases. This CDR3 is built from 15 residues. Germline V gives CDR1 SGHAT, CDR2 FQNNGV. Unmatched junction bases numbered 9, after V lost 6 bases and J lost 2 bases. CDR3 bases: TGTGCCAGCAGTTACTCTAGCGGGTTTGCCTACGAGCAGTACTTC. Translation gives CASSYSSGFAYEQYF.

The V and J genes are TRBV5-1 and TRBJ2-1; 8 bases agree with TRBD1. Germline trimming cut 3 bases from V and 8 bases from J; bases unmatched to any gene: 10. Looked up from germline, CDR1 is SGHRS and CDR2 is YFSETQ. This CDR3 has 15 amino acids. CDR3 in DNA: TGCGCCAGCAGCTGGACCGGGACAGGCCGGGATGAGCAGTTCTTC. Its translation is CASSWTGTGRDEQFF.

The rearrangement links TRBV7-9 to TRBJ1-1; 8 nucleotides agree with TRBD1. There are 15 residues in the CDR3. Germline values: CDR1 SEHNR, CDR2 FQNEAQ (reference sequence). V shed 5 bases, J shed 6 bases, and the junction held 11 bases outside the gene matches. The chain's CDR3 is CASSHNLDRDAEAFF. Here the CDR3 DNA reads TGTGCCAGCAGCCATAACTTGGACAGGGACGCTGAAGCTTTCTTT.

The chain joins TRBV11-2 to TRBJ1-5; the D is unclear. Germline V lookup: CDR1 SGHAT, CDR2 FQNNGV. With 6 bases removed from V and 6 bases from J, the gap between germline ends came to 12 bases. The CDR3 contains 13 residues. CDR3 DNA sequence: TGTGCCAGCAGTGAAACCATGGCTCAGCCCCAGCATTTT. Translation gives CASSETMAQPQHF.

The chain carries TRBV2 and TRBJ1-6; possibly TRBD1 for D (5 bases). The V end lost 6 bases, the J end lost 1 base, and 10 bases lay between the germline ends. The CDR3 consists of 15 residues. The germline gives CDR1 SNHLY, CDR2 FYNNEI. In DNA form, the CDR3 reads TGTGCCAGCAGAGCCGACAGATCCTATAATTCACCCCTCCACTTT. This translates into CASRADRSYNSPLHF. The whole variable domain, remainder taken from reference TRBV2 and TRBJ1-6, is EPEVTQTPSHQVTQMGQEVILRCVPISNHLYFYWYRQILGQKVEFLVSFYNNEISEKSEIFDDQFSVERPDGSNFTLKIRSTKLEDSAMYFCASRADRSYNSPLHFGNGTRLTVT.

The CDR3 protein is CASRGQGWENIQYF. DNA of the CDR3: TGTGCCAGCAGAGGACAGGGTTGGGAAAACATTCAGTACTTC. The gene calls are TRBV6-1 and TRBJ2-4, with 8 bases identical to TRBD1. This CDR3 is built from 14 residues. V shed 6 bases and J 5 bases; nucleotides not matched to a gene: 6. CDR1 is MNHNS and CDR2 is SASEGT in the germline V gene.

The rearrangement joins TRBV14 to TRBJ1-1; perhaps TRBD1 as D (5 bases). Trimming stripped 5 bases from V and 4 bases from J, with 17 bases between. The length of the CDR3 is 15 residues. Germline CDR1 and CDR2: SGHDN and FVKESK. CDR3: CASSNKWGFGTEAFF. CDR3 coding DNA: TGTGCCAGCAGCAACAAATGGGGGTTTGGCACTGAAGCTTTCTTT.

This chain uses TRBV28 with TRBJ2-5; weak D call: TRBD2 (6 bases). The CDR3 is 18 residues long. V shed 2 bases and J shed 9 bases, with 28 bases lying between them. Germline CDR1 and CDR2: MDHEN and SYDVKM. This chain's CDR3 is CASSLRATSAGPGKAQYF. The CDR3, as DNA: TGTGCCAGCAGTTTAAGGGCCACCTCAGCGGGTCCGGGGAAGGCCCAGTACTTC.

The chain is built from TRBV7-6 and TRBJ2-3; a weak D match, TRBD1 (6 bases). CDR1 is SGHVS, CDR2 FNYEAQ, per germline. The V end lost 5 bases, the J end lost 3 bases, and 12 bases lay between the germline ends. This CDR3 spans 14 amino acids. The CDR3, as DNA: TGTGCCAGCAGCCCCCGGACAGCTACAGATACGCAGTATTTT. The encoded protein is CASSPRTATDTQYF.

The chain joins TRBV19 to TRBJ2-5; D might be TRBD2 (6 bases). V lost 3 bases and J lost 5, with 25 bases in between. CDR1 and CDR2 from the germline V gene are LNHDA and SQIVND (reference sequence). The CDR3 spans 18 residues. CDR3 coding DNA: TGTGCCAGTAGTATGGTTTTCGTTCGACTAGAGTTACGGGAGACCCAGTACTTC. This encodes CASSMVFVRLELRETQYF.

This chain uses TRBV19 with TRBJ2-5, with a weak D call TRBD1 (5 bases). CDR3 length: 13 residues. Germline V gene lookup returns CDR1 LNHDA and CDR2 SQIVND (reference sequence). V was cut by 4 bases and J by 5 bases, with 11 bases left in between. The CDR3 reads CASSKGIWETQYF. The DNA of the CDR3 is TGTGCCAGTAGTAAGGGGATTTGGGAGACCCAGTACTTC.